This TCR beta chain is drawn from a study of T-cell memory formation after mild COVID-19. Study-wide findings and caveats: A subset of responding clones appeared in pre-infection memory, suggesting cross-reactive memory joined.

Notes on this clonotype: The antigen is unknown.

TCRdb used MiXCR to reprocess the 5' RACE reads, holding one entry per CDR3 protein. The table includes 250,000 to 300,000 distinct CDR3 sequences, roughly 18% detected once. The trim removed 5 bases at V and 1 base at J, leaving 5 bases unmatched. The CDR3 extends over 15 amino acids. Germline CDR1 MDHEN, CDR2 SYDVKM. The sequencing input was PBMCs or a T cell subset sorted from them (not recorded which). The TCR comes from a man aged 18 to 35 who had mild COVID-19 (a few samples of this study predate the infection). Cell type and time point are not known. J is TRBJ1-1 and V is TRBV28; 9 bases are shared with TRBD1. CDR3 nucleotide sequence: TGTGCCAGCAGTCCTGGGGGACAGGGGAACACTGAAGCTTTCTTT. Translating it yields CASSPGGQGNTEAFF.